Listed here are 20 T cell receptor beta chains from one sample, sequenced in a study of cytomegalovirus exposure and HLA in healthy donors. The study ran its PCR with 60 Vbeta and 13 Jbeta primers. TCRdb's table, derived via immunoSEQ multiplex PCR, lists solely in-frame clones and lacks some. The sample lists under 300,000 clones, around nine tenths occurring once. The sample consisted of PBMCs. The receptors here all came from a girl aged 2 to 10 in good health and CMV-seronegative.

This chain uses TRBV27 with TRBJ2-5, with D tentatively TRBD1 (5 bases). CDR1 and CDR2 (germline): MNHEY, SMNVEV (reference sequence). V lost 5 bases and J lost 2, with 9 bases in between. The CDR3 covers 13 residues. The DNA of the CDR3 is TGTGCCAGCAGTATGACAGCGCAAGAGACCCAGTACTTC. Protein: CASSMTAQETQYF.

V and J are TRBV6-5 and TRBJ1-4, with a possible D match to TRBD1 (5 bases). This CDR3 spans 14 amino acids. CDR1 is MNHEY and CDR2 is SVGAGI in the germline V gene. Trimming took 6 bases from V and 6 from J, leaving 14 bases between them. In DNA, the CDR3 is TGTGCCAGCAGACACAGGTCGGCGGATGAAAAACTGTTTTTT. This codes for CASRHRSADEKLFF.

The CDR3 region is CASSGTELRVSGEQFF. CDR3 nucleotide sequence: TGTGCCAGCAGTGGGACAGAGCTCCGGGTCAGCGGTGAGCAGTTCTTC. This chain links TRBV6-1 with TRBJ2-1; a possible D gene is TRBD1 (6 bases). Germline loops: CDR1 MNHNS, CDR2 SASEGT. With 4 bases removed from V and 9 bases from J, the gap between germline ends came to 22 bases. The CDR3 sequence is 16 residues long.

V and J are TRBV4-1 and TRBJ1-1, with D possibly TRBD1 on 5 matching bases. V dropped 0 bases and J dropped 5 bases, with 10 bases sitting between them. This CDR3 region has 14 residues. CDR1 is MGHRA, CDR2 YSYEKL, per germline. The CDR3: CASSQEGEGTEAFF. Written as DNA, the CDR3 is TGCGCCAGCAGCCAAGAGGGGGAGGGTACTGAAGCTTTCTTT.

The chain employs TRBV9 and TRBJ2-5; 10 bases map to TRBD2. Germline CDR1 SGDLS, CDR2 YYNGEE. This CDR3 spans 17 amino acids. The J segment lost 5 bases and the V segment lost 4 bases, leaving 14 bases of the junction unmatched. The DNA of the CDR3 is TGTGCCAGCAGCCCCTTGAGCGGGGGGGCGGGTTTGGAGACCCAGTACTTC. It encodes CASSPLSGGAGLETQYF. Full variable domain (rest looked up from reference TRBV9 and TRBJ2-5): DSGVTQTPKHLITATGQRVTLRCSPRSGDLSVYWYQQSLDQGLQFLIQYYNGEERAKGNILERFSAQQFPDLHSELNLSSLELGDSALYFCASSPLSGGAGLETQYFGPGTRLLVL.

The V gene is TRBV27, the J gene TRBJ1-6, with TRBD1 matching 9 bases. Per germline, CDR1 MNHEY and CDR2 SMNVEV (reference sequence). J was trimmed by 14 bases and V by 2 bases; bases with no gene match: 10. The CDR3 runs 15 residues. The chain's CDR3 is CASSLAQGAVSTLHF. The CDR3, as DNA: TGTGCCAGCAGTTTAGCACAGGGGGCGGTTAGCACCCTCCACTTT.

This clone was counted a few times. The J gene is TRBJ2-7, the V gene TRBV5-1, with D perhaps matching TRBD1 (6 bases). The V end was cut by 5 bases, the J end by 3 bases, with 9 bases between. CDR1 SGHRS and CDR2 YFSETQ come from the germline V gene. The CDR3 sequence is 12 residues long. CDR3 sequence (DNA): TGCGCCAGCAGACCGGACAGCTACGAGCAGTACTTC. Its translation: CASRPDSYEQYF.

The chain is built from TRBV6-1 and TRBJ2-1; 12 bases map to TRBD2. There are 15 residues in the CDR3. CDR1 and CDR2 from the germline V gene are MNHNS and SASEGT. V shed 6 bases and J 3 bases; nucleotides not matched to a gene: 3. The CDR3 loop reads CASRRTSGIYNEQFF. CDR3 in DNA: TGTGCCAGCAGAAGGACTAGCGGGATCTACAATGAGCAGTTCTTC.

The chain combines TRBV7-2 with TRBJ1-5; weak D call: TRBD1 (6 bases). The V gene's germline CDR1 is SGHTA and CDR2 FQGNSA. Trimming stripped 4 bases from V and 2 bases from J, with 12 bases between. The CDR3 is 15 residues long. In DNA form, the CDR3 reads TGTGCCAGCAGCTCTACAGGGAGAGGCAATCAGCCCCAGCATTTT. It is translated as CASSSTGRGNQPQHF.

The chain uses TRBV9 and TRBJ1-1; D not resolved. The V gene's germline CDR1 is SGDLS and CDR2 YYNGEE. The V end lost 2 bases, the J end lost 0 bases, and 8 bases lay between the germline ends. CDR3 length: 14 residues. CDR3 region: CASSVLALNTEAFF. The CDR3 DNA sequence: TGTGCCAGCAGCGTTCTAGCTTTGAACACTGAAGCTTTCTTT. The full variable domain, its missing parts supplied by reference TRBV9 and TRBJ1-1, is DSGVTQTPKHLITATGQRVTLRCSPRSGDLSVYWYQQSLDQGLQFLIQYYNGEERAKGNILERFSAQQFPDLHSELNLSSLELGDSALYFCASSVLALNTEAFFGQGTRLTVV.

This chain connects TRBV5-1 to TRBJ2-2, with 9 nucleotides matching TRBD1. Germline CDR1 and CDR2: SGHRS and YFSETQ. V lost 4 bases, J lost 8 bases, and 15 bases stayed unmatched. This CDR3 has 17 amino acids. The CDR3 is CASSLRVRTGVSGELFF. The CDR3 DNA reads as TGCGCCAGCAGCCTCAGGGTCAGGACAGGGGTGTCTGGGGAGCTGTTTTTT.

V usage is TRBV19 and J usage is TRBJ1-4; a weak D match, TRBD1 (6 bases). Between the trimmed V and J ends, which lost 6 bases and 6 bases, there was a span of 14 bases. This CDR3 region has 14 residues. From germline, CDR1 is LNHDA and CDR2 SQIVND (reference sequence). CDR3 nucleotide sequence: TGTGCCAGTAGACAAGCAGGGGCCTATGAAAAACTGTTTTTT. This sequence encodes CASRQAGAYEKLFF.

The V call is TRBV11-2, the J call TRBJ2-5, with TRBD1 matching over 8 bases. Per the germline V gene, CDR1 is SGHAT and CDR2 is FQNNGV. CDR3 length: 15 residues. V trimming: 5 bases; J trimming: 4 bases; junction bases outside the gene matches: 9. The CDR3, as DNA: TGTGCCAGCAGCAACCGGGACAGGCGATCAGAGACCCAGTACTTC. It yields the protein CASSNRDRRSETQYF.

V is TRBV28 and J is TRBJ2-5; 7 positions match TRBD1. The CDR3 length is 14 residues. V dropped 3 bases and J dropped 4; count of bases not matched to a gene: 5. Germline V gives CDR1 MDHEN, CDR2 SYDVKM. CDR3 region: CASSLTGLGETQYF. The CDR3 DNA follows: TGTGCCAGCAGTTTGACAGGGCTCGGAGAGACCCAGTACTTC.

This clone appeared once. This sequence joins TRBV2 and TRBJ1-5, with D unresolved. Germline lookup yields CDR1 SNHLY and CDR2 FYNNEI. The CDR3 contains 12 residues. Trimming took 6 bases from V and 11 from J, leaving 14 bases between them. The CDR3 DNA reads as TGTGCCAGCAGCGGTGTTAGAATGGCCCAGCATTTT. This gives the protein CASSGVRMAQHF.

Concerning this clone: At one end the junction does not follow the germline gene, possibly because of a read error. The rearrangement links TRBV7-9 to TRBJ2-1; possibly TRBD2 for D (6 bases). Germline CDR1 and CDR2: SEHNR and FQNEAQ (reference sequence). The CDR3 covers 14 residues. The CDR3 spells CSSSSREAYNEQFF. The CDR3 bases are TGTTCCAGCAGCTCTAGGGAGGCCTACAATGAGCAGTTCTTC.

The V and J genes are TRBV28 and TRBJ2-1; no clear D. Germline V gene data show CDR1 as MDHEN and CDR2 as SYDVKM. V dropped 7 bases and J dropped 2 bases, with 9 bases sitting between them. The CDR3 is 13 amino acids. In DNA, the CDR3 is TGTGCCAGCAACGGCGGAACCTACAATGAGCAGTTCTTC. It encodes CASNGGTYNEQFF.

The chain carries TRBV7-2 and TRBJ1-1, with a weak D call TRBD1 (6 bases). In germline, CDR1 is SGHTA, CDR2 FQGNSA. Trimming removed 0 bases at V and 2 bases at J, with 13 bases between. The CDR3 extends over 16 amino acids. CDR3 in DNA: TGTGCCAGCAGCTTAGCGGGGACAAAACTAAACACTGAAGCTTTCTTT. This sequence encodes CASSLAGTKLNTEAFF.

The sample holds one count of this clone. The rearrangement joins TRBV28 to TRBJ1-5; D gene ambiguous. From germline, CDR1 is MDHEN and CDR2 SYDVKM. V shed 2 bases and J shed 4 bases, with 18 bases lying between them. This CDR3 has 17 amino acids. The CDR3, as DNA: TGTGCCAGCAGTTTAGGAGGCCGACGCCGCCTGAATCAGCCCCAGCATTTT. Residues: CASSLGGRRRLNQPQHF.

This chain joins TRBV6-5 and TRBJ2-7, with 8 bases that match TRBD2. This CDR3 has 13 amino acids. Unmatched junction bases numbered 4, after V lost 6 bases and J lost 3 bases. The germline V gene encodes CDR1 MNHEY and CDR2 SVGAGI. CDR3 residues: CASSPGGGYEQYF. The CDR3 region has the DNA TGTGCCAGCAGCCCGGGGGGGGGCTACGAGCAGTACTTC.